The text below deals with one TCR beta chain. The data originate from a study of blood T cell repertoires in COVID-19. On the study more broadly: Spain, Italy and the United States supplied samples that represented acute and convalescent COVID-19.

Produced via immunoSEQ multiplex PCR; TCRdb's table is partial and in-frame only. The sample lists approximately 120,000 clones; around four fifths were seen once. The CDR3 is 13 residues long. J was trimmed by 1 base and V by 7 bases; bases with no gene match: 3. Germline assignment: CDR1 MDHEN and CDR2 SYDVKM. Sample: peripheral blood. V gene TRBV28 combines with J gene TRBJ2-5; 7 bases map to TRBD2. The receptor was derived from a human donor in a cohort sampled during active COVID-19. CDR3 protein: CASNSGSQETQYF. CDR3 bases: TGTGCCAGCAATAGCGGGTCCCAAGAGACCCAGTACTTC.